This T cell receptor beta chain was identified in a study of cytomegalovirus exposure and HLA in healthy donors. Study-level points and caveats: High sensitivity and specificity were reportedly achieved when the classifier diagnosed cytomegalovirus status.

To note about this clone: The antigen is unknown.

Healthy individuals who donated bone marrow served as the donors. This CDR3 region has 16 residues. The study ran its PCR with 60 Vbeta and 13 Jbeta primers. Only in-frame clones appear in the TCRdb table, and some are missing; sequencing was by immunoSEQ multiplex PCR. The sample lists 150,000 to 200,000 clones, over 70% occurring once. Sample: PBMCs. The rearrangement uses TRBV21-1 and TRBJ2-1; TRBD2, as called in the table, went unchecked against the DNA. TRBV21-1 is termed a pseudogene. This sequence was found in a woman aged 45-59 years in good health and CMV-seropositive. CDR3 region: CASRPQERGSYNEQFF. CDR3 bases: TGTGCCAGCAGGCCACAAGAGCGGGGCTCCTACAATGAGCAGTTCTTC.